This TCR beta chain was sequenced in a study of blood T cells in healthy people across ages. Study-wide results and limits: It was the long-lived donors that had more naive CD4+ cells and higher diversity than aged donors.

Per germline, CDR1 SGHNT and CDR2 YYREEE (reference sequence). V dropped 0 bases and J dropped 8 bases, with 21 bases sitting between them. The CDR3 consists of 17 residues. Through a sample-barcoded 5' primer and a J-beta primer mix, a second PCR was run for about 6 to 12 cycles. TCRdb called the 5' RACE reads again in MiXCR, with one record for every CDR3 protein. The sample lists 580,000 or so distinct CDR3 sequences, around 48% seen once, with approximately 25% in the top ten. In the case of this clonotype: Its antigen is still unknown.

Sample: blood. The chain links TRBV5-4 to TRBJ2-1, with unresolved D. This TCR derives from a man older than 75 in good health. The CDR3 loop reads CASSLAVVGISAHEQFF. The CDR3 region has the DNA TGTGCCAGCAGCTTGGCAGTTGTTGGTATTAGTGCCCATGAGCAGTTCTTC.